This T cell receptor beta chain comes out of a study of blood T cell repertoires in COVID-19. Study overall: Nucleic acid was either cDNA or gDNA, and it came from T cells, B-cell-depleted T cells, or PBMCs.

Looked up from germline, CDR1 is SGHTA and CDR2 is FQGNSA. The V and J ends lost 4 bases and 4 bases respectively, with 13 bases between them. The CDR3 length is 15 residues. Authors' analysis steps: Reference gene primer amplification in the assay estimated nucleated cell counts. Here immunoSEQ multiplex PCR was the method, and the copy in TCRdb shows in-frame clones only, minus some. V and J calls plus clone size are reproduced from that table; the DNA served to infer D and trimming. The sample shows 200,000 to 250,000 clones, just under 85% of them seen only once. The chain carries TRBV7-2 and TRBJ1-4; D perhaps matches TRBD1 (5 bases). This clonotype was sampled from a woman over 75 with acute or convalescent COVID-19. The sample consisted of peripheral blood. The CDR3 bases are TGTGCCAGCAGCTCCCCTCAGGGCTTTAATGAAAAACTGTTTTTT. This gives the protein CASSSPQGFNEKLFF.